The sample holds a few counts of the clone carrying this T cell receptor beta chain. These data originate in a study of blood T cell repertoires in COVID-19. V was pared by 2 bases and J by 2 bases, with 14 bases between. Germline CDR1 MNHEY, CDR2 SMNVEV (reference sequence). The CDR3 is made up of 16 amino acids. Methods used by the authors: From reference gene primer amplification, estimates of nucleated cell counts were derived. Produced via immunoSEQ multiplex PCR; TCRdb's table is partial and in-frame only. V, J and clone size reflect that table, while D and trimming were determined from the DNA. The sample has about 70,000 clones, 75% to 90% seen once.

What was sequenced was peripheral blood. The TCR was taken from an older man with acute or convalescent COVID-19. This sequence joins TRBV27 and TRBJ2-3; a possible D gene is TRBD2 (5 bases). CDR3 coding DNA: TGTGCCAGCAGTTTAAGTCGTGGACTTATCACAGATACGCAGTATTTT. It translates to CASSLSRGLITDTQYF.